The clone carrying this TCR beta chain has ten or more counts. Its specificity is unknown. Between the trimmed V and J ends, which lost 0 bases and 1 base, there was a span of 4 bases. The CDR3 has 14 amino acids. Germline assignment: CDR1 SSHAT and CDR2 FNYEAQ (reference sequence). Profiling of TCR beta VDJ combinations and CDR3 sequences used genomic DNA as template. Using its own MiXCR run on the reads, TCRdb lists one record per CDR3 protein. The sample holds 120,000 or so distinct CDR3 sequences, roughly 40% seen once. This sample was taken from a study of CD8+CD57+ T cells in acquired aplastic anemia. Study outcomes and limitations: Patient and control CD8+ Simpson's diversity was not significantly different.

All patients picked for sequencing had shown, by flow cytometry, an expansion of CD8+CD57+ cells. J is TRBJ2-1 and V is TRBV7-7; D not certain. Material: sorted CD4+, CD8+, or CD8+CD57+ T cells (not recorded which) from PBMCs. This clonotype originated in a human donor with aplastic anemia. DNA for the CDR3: TGTGCCAGCAGCTTAGCCGGATCCTACAATGAGCAGTTCTTC. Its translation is CASSLAGSYNEQFF.